This TCR beta chain was captured in a study of T cells after yellow fever vaccination. Notes on the study in general: Boosting was followed by the reappearance of most primary-vaccination clones (just under 98% CD4, 88% CD8). It was the secondary response that reached its peak faster, day 5 versus 15, but it was weaker. Clonotypes found in both CD4 and CD8 compartments made up a small share.

This CDR3 has 14 residues. Germline V gene sequence: CDR1 MNHEY, CDR2 SVGAGI. The V gene lost 4 bases and the J gene lost 4 bases, with 10 bases spanning the gap. Each CDR3 protein is one row after TCRdb ran MiXCR on the 5' RACE reads. The sample contains about 210,000 distinct CDR3 sequences, roughly 3.3% of which appear only once. Only a few counts were recorded for this clonotype. The antigen remains undetermined. The sample in question was CD4+ T cells sorted from PBMCs, obtained 10 days after the yellow fever booster vaccination. This receptor was identified in a man in his late teens or twenties who received the YFV17D yellow fever vaccine. The chain joins TRBV6-5 to TRBJ1-4; D remains unclear. The CDR3, as DNA: TGTGCCAGCAGTTCCGACACGGATAATGAAAAACTGTTTTTT. Residues: CASSSDTDNEKLFF.